This TCR beta chain emerged from a study of blood T cells in healthy people across ages. Study outcomes and limitations: Reliance upon unsorted PBMCs precluded definitive naive versus antigen-experienced comparison.

With respect to this clonotype: No antigen is known for it.

For the second PCR, which ran for roughly 6 to 11 cycles, a sample-barcoded 5' primer and a J-beta primer mix were used. MiXCR, run by TCRdb on the 5' RACE reads, gives a single entry per CDR3 protein. The table includes hundreds of thousands of distinct CDR3 sequences, 44% detected once. Germline CDR1 reads SGDLS; CDR2 reads YYNGEE. The CDR3 is made up of 15 amino acids. The ends were cut back, 4 bases at V and 10 bases at J, with 21 bases in the middle. There were healthy Caucasian individuals from Russia, aged about 6 to 95, serving as donors. Every participating donor contributed approximately 9.5 milliliters of peripheral blood through a draw.

The receptor was derived from a man aged 55 to 70 in good health. The V gene is TRBV9, the J gene TRBJ2-1; D not resolved. Source material: blood. CDR3 region: CASSPSPDGTYEQFF. The CDR3 region has the DNA TGTGCCAGCAGCCCCTCTCCGGACGGTACCTACGAGCAGTTCTTC.